The next 23 T cell receptor beta chains were all read from a single sample in a study of OX40 agonist ivuxolimab in advanced cancers. Here immunoSEQ multiplex PCR was the method, and the copy in TCRdb shows in-frame clones only, minus some. This sample has about 72,000 clones, with 80% to 90% found just once. Sequenced here: CD4+ or CD8+ T cells sorted from blood, sampled in a trial of the OX40 agonist ivuxolimab. The receptors derive from an adult with an advanced solid tumor such as melanoma, head and neck, liver or kidney cancer.

This clone was found a few times. The rearrangement joins TRBV9 to TRBJ2-1; 7 nucleotides line up with TRBD2. The CDR3 is made up of 11 amino acids. Germline CDR1 and CDR2: SGDLS and YYNGEE. The junction had 5 bases not matched to a gene; V was cut back by 4 bases and J by 13 bases. The CDR3 sequence: CASSRGDYQFF. The CDR3 coding sequence is TGTGCCAGCAGCCGAGGGGACTATCAGTTCTTC. The full variable domain, with the rest looked up from reference TRBV9 and TRBJ2-1, is DSGVTQTPKHLITATGQRVTLRCSPRSGDLSVYWYQQSLDQGLQFLIQYYNGEERAKGNILERFSAQQFPDLHSELNLSSLELGDSALYFCASSRGDYQFFGPGTRLTVL.

The chain is built from TRBV6-1 and TRBJ2-2; either TRBD1 or TRBD2 may fit D (5 bases each). CDR1 MNHNS and CDR2 SASEGT come from the germline V gene. V was shortened by 7 bases and J by 6 bases, with 15 bases between the two germline ends. This CDR3 region has 14 residues. The CDR3 sequence: CASKDPSGPGELFF. The CDR3 DNA reads TGTGCCAGCAAGGACCCGTCGGGGCCCGGGGAGCTGTTTTTT.

The V call is TRBV6-6, the J call TRBJ2-5, with a possible D match to TRBD2 (5 bases). Germline CDR1 and CDR2: MNHNY and SVGAGI (reference sequence). With 6 bases removed from V and 2 bases from J, the gap between germline ends came to 10 bases. This CDR3 has 13 residues. The CDR3 protein is CASRQRLQETQYF. The CDR3 DNA is TGTGCCAGCAGGCAGCGACTACAAGAGACCCAGTACTTC.

The chain joins TRBV19 to TRBJ2-7; 12 nucleotides line up with TRBD2. V trimming: 4 bases; J trimming: 3 bases; junction bases outside the gene matches: 13. The germline V gene encodes CDR1 LNHDA and CDR2 SQIVND (reference sequence). This CDR3 comprises 18 residues. The chain's CDR3 is CASSTQYETSGSLYEQYF. The DNA of the CDR3 is TGTGCCAGTAGTACCCAGTACGAGACTAGCGGGAGTCTCTACGAGCAGTACTTC.

The CDR3: CAINPEDRDEYEQYF. The DNA of the CDR3 is TGTGCCATCAACCCCGAGGACAGGGATGAATACGAGCAGTACTTC. The chain recombines TRBV10-3 with TRBJ2-7; 8 nucleotides line up with TRBD1. Germline loops: CDR1 ENHRY, CDR2 SYGVKD. The ends lost 7 bases at V and 4 bases at J; junction bases unmatched: 12. This CDR3 is built from 15 residues.

The chain couples TRBV6-5 to TRBJ1-1; TRBD1 matches 12 bases. Germline V CDR1 and CDR2: MNHEY, SVGAGI. CDR3 size: 14 residues. Losses at the gene ends were 9 bases for V and 7 bases for J; bases not matched to a gene: 9. CDR3 loop: CASAWGQGAREAFF. The CDR3 region has the DNA TGTGCCAGTGCCTGGGGACAGGGGGCGCGTGAAGCTTTCTTT.

This chain uses TRBV7-9 with TRBJ2-1; D is ambiguous. CDR1 is SEHNR and CDR2 is FQNEAQ in the germline V gene (reference sequence). The CDR3 length is 13 residues. V was cut by 4 bases and J by 7 bases, with 11 bases left in between. CDR3: CASSSTEGNEQFF. The CDR3 DNA sequence: TGTGCCAGCAGCTCCACAGAAGGTAATGAGCAGTTCTTC.

V is TRBV2 and J is TRBJ1-1, with D unresolved. The V end was cut by 4 bases, the J end by 1 base, with 7 bases between. The CDR3 contains 13 residues. Germline loops: CDR1 SNHLY, CDR2 FYNNEI. CDR3 nucleotides: TGTGCCAGCAGTGTAACAGCGAACACTGAAGCTTTCTTT. Encoded protein: CASSVTANTEAFF.

Only one count was recorded for this clone. The chain couples TRBV7-8 to TRBJ1-2; D uncertain. The CDR3 is made up of 13 amino acids. The V end lost 5 bases, the J end lost 8 bases, and 15 bases lay between the germline ends. Germline assignment: CDR1 SGHVS and CDR2 FQNEAQ. This chain's CDR3 is CASSTEDTGGYTF. The CDR3 region has the DNA TGTGCCAGCAGCACCGAAGACACGGGCGGCTACACCTTC.

The V gene is TRBV5-1, the J gene TRBJ1-4, with 10 bases aligning to TRBD1. Germline V CDR1 and CDR2: SGHRS, YFSETQ. The V segment lost 4 bases and the J segment 5 bases; nucleotides outside the gene matches: 8. This CDR3 is 16 amino acids long. The CDR3 region has the DNA TGCGCCAGCAGCCAAAAACCGGGACAGGGGAATGAAAAACTGTTTTTT. It translates to CASSQKPGQGNEKLFF.

The rearrangement joins TRBV27 to TRBJ1-1; D gene unclear. Trimming removed 0 bases from V and 3 bases from J, with 14 bases in between. Germline V gene sequence: CDR1 MNHEY, CDR2 SMNVEV (reference sequence). The CDR3 is 16 residues long. The CDR3 sequence: CASSLSKNRRDTEAFF. The CDR3 DNA reads TGTGCCAGCAGTTTATCGAAAAATAGAAGGGACACTGAAGCTTTCTTT.

The count of this clone is one. The V call is TRBV7-2, the J call TRBJ2-7, with a weak D call TRBD1 (6 bases). Germline loops: CDR1 SGHTA, CDR2 FQGNSA. The length of the CDR3 is 15 residues. V lost 1 base, J lost 0 bases, and 10 bases lay in between. The CDR3 DNA is TGTGCCAGCAGCTTAGGGGACAACGACTCCTACGAGCAGTACTTC. This encodes CASSLGDNDSYEQYF.

This chain links TRBV18 with TRBJ1-3; D gene unclear. CDR1 KGHSH and CDR2 LQKENI come from the germline V gene. The CDR3 is 16 amino acids. Trimming pared 1 base from V and 0 bases from J, leaving 10 bases between. CDR3: CASSPRSWSSGNTIYF. The CDR3 DNA reads as TGTGCCAGCTCACCACGGTCGTGGAGCTCTGGAAACACCATATATTTT.

The chain recombines TRBV30 with TRBJ1-5; TRBD1 matches at 8 bases. J lost 6 bases, V lost 2 bases, and 6 bases had no gene match. Germline V gene lookup returns CDR1 GTSNPN and CDR2 SVGIG (reference sequence). This CDR3 contains 14 residues. The chain's CDR3 is CAWSITGGTQPQHF. Here the CDR3 DNA reads TGTGCCTGGAGTATCACAGGGGGAACTCAGCCCCAGCATTTT.

The chain joins TRBV30 to TRBJ2-5; TRBD2 matches at 9 bases. The CDR3 is 14 amino acids. CDR1 is GTSNPN, CDR2 SVGIG, per germline (reference sequence). After removal of 4 bases from V and 1 base from J, the junction contained 4 bases not matched to a gene. The CDR3 loop reads CAWISTSGQETQYF. The CDR3, as DNA: TGTGCCTGGATATCGACTAGCGGCCAAGAGACCCAGTACTTC.

The CDR3 protein is CASSEEVTSGVWDEQFF. As DNA, the CDR3 is TGTGCCAGCAGTGAAGAGGTGACTAGCGGGGTCTGGGATGAGCAGTTCTTC. The rearrangement uses TRBV2 and TRBJ2-1; 11 bases line up with TRBD2. Germline loops: CDR1 SNHLY, CDR2 FYNNEI. The CDR3 has 17 amino acids. V trimming: 1 base; J trimming: 8 bases; junction bases outside the gene matches: 10.

This clone was counted only a few times. This chain links TRBV2 with TRBJ2-7; the D call may be TRBD1 or TRBD2 (6 bases each). The CDR3 totals 15 residues. The germline V and J ends were trimmed by 2 bases and 0 bases, with 11 bases remaining between them. The germline CDR1 and CDR2 sequences are SNHLY and FYNNEI. The CDR3 loop reads CASSEWGAPSYEQYF. The CDR3 region has the DNA TGTGCCAGCAGTGAATGGGGGGCCCCCTCCTACGAGCAGTACTTC.

The table lists this clone with a few counts. The V and J genes are TRBV6-1 and TRBJ2-7; 7 positions agree with TRBD1. Germline V CDR1 and CDR2: MNHNS, SASEGT. The CDR3 covers 13 residues. J lost 9 bases, V lost 7 bases, and 12 bases had no gene match. The CDR3 DNA reads as TGTGCCAGCACCTCGTTACAGGGGCCTGGGCAGTACTTC. Protein product: CASTSLQGPGQYF.

This chain uses TRBV5-1 with TRBJ2-3, with TRBD1 matching over 8 bases. The CDR3 totals 14 residues. V lost 4 bases and J lost 5; bases outside the gene matches: 6. Germline values: CDR1 SGHRS, CDR2 YFSETQ. This chain's CDR3 is CASSKTGEVDTQYF. In nucleotides, the CDR3 is TGCGCCAGCAGCAAGACAGGGGAAGTAGATACGCAGTATTTT.

The V call is TRBV30, the J call TRBJ1-5; D uncertain. The V end lost 3 bases, the J end lost 3 bases, and 9 bases lay between the germline ends. This CDR3 comprises 13 residues. The germline V gene encodes CDR1 GTSNPN and CDR2 SVGIG (reference sequence). CDR3 nucleotide sequence: TGTGCCTGGAGCCTGGGATCCAATCAGCCCCAGCATTTT. This gives the protein CAWSLGSNQPQHF.

The rearrangement joins TRBV29-1 to TRBJ2-6; the D gene is possibly TRBD2 (5 bases). This CDR3 has 13 amino acids. Germline V lookup: CDR1 SQVTM, CDR2 ANQGSEA. The ends were cut back, 5 bases at V and 0 bases at J, with 5 bases in the middle. The CDR3 region has the DNA TGCAGCGTTCGGGACTCTGGGGCCAACGTCCTGACTTTC. Translated: CSVRDSGANVLTF.

The CDR3, as DNA: TGTGCCAGCAGGTGCACCGGGACCCCAACCTACGAGCAGTACTTC. It codes for CASRCTGTPTYEQYF. The gene calls are TRBV21-1 and TRBJ2-7. TRBV21-1 is listed as a pseudogene. This CDR3 region has 15 residues.

The chain employs TRBV30 and TRBJ2-1; D is tentatively TRBD1 or TRBD2 (5 bases each). V shed 0 bases and J shed 2 bases, with 11 bases lying between them. Per the germline V gene, CDR1 is GTSNPN and CDR2 is SVGIG (reference sequence). The CDR3 is 15 amino acids. This chain's CDR3 is CAWSVLWGTYNEQFF. The CDR3 DNA follows: TGTGCCTGGAGTGTACTTTGGGGGACCTACAATGAGCAGTTCTTC.